This record concerns one T cell receptor beta chain sequence. Its target is not known. This library used 300 to 450 ng RNA and molecular barcoded adaptors spanning alpha/delta and beta/gamma chains. TCRdb re-analysed the reads in MiXCR, keeping a single row per CDR3 protein. Of approximately 60,000 distinct CDR3 sequences in the sample, 20% to 25% were seen once. Looked up from germline, CDR1 is DFQATT and CDR2 is SNEGSKA (reference sequence). Trimming took off 3 bases at V and 4 bases at J, with 12 bases between the two ends. CDR3 length: 13 amino acids. This entry belongs to a study of read filtering for tumor transcriptome and immune sequencing. Study at large: After DNase treatment, RNA was made into whole-transcriptome libraries.

Regarding the study as a whole: Sorted CD138-negative bone marrow cells were not purified T cells.

The source material was a population of CD138-negative cells sorted from bone marrow. The clonotype originates from a donor at least 40 years old with multiple myeloma. This chain joins TRBV20-1 and TRBJ1-1; no firm D call. The CDR3 protein is CSASGPVSTEAFF. CDR3 DNA: TGCAGTGCTAGCGGGCCGGTGAGCACTGAAGCTTTCTTT.